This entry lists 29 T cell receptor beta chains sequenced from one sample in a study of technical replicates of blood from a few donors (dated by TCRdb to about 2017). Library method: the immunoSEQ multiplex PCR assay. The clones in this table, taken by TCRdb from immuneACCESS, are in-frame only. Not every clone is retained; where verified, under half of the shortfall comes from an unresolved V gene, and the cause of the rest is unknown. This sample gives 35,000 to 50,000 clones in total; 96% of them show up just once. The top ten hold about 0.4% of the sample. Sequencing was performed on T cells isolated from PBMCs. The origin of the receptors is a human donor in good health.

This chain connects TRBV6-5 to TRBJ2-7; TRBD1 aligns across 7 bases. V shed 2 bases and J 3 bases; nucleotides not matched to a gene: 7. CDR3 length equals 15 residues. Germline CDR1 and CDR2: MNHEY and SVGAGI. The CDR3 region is CASSYPRQGFYEQYF. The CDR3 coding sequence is TGTGCCAGCAGTTACCCTAGACAGGGTTTCTACGAGCAGTACTTC.

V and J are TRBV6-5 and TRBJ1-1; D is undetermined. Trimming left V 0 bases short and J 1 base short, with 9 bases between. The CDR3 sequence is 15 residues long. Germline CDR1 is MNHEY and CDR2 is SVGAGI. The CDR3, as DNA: TGTGCCAGCAGTTACTCACGGGCGGGGAACACTGAAGCTTTCTTT. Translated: CASSYSRAGNTEAFF.

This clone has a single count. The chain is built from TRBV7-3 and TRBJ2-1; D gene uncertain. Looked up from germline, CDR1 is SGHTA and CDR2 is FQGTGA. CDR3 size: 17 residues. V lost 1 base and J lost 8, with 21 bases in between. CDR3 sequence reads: CASSLIGGSPPRDEQFF. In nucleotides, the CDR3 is TGTGCCAGCAGCTTAATTGGCGGCTCTCCCCCCCGGGATGAGCAGTTCTTC.

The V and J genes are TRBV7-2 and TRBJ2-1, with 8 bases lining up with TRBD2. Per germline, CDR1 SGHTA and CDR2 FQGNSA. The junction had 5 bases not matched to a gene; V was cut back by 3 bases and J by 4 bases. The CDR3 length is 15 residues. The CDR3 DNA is TGTGCCAGCAGCTTCGAACTAGCGGCTTACAATGAGCAGTTCTTC. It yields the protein CASSFELAAYNEQFF.

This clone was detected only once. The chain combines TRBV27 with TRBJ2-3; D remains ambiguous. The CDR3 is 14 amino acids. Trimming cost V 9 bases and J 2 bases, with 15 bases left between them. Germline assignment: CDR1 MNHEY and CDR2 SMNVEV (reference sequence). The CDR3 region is CASQVAGNTDTQYF. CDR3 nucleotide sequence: TGTGCCAGTCAAGTTGCAGGAAACACAGATACGCAGTATTTT.

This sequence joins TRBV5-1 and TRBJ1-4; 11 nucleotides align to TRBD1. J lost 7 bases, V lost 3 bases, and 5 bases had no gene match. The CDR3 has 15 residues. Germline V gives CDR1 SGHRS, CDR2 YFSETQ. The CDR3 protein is CASSYRTGGGEKLFF. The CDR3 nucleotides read TGCGCCAGCAGCTACAGGACAGGGGGCGGTGAAAAACTGTTTTTT.

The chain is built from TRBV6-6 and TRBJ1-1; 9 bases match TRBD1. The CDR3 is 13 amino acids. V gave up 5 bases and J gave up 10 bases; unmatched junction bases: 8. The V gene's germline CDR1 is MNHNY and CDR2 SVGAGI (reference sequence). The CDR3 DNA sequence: TGTGCCAGCAGTCCATGGGACAGGGTAATAGCTTTCTTT. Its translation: CASSPWDRVIAFF.

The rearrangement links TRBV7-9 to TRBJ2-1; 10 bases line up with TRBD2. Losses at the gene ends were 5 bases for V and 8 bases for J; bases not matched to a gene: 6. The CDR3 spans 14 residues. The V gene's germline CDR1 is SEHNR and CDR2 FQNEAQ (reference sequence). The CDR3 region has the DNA TGTGCCAGCAGCATGCTAGCGGGAGCGGATGAGCAGTTCTTC. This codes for CASSMLAGADEQFF.

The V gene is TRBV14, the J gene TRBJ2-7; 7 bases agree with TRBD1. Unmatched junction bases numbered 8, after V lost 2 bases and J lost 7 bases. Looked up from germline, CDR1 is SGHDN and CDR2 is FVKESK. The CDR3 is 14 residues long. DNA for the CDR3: TGTGCCAGCAGCCAACCGAGACAGGGAGCGGAGCAGTACTTC. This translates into CASSQPRQGAEQYF.

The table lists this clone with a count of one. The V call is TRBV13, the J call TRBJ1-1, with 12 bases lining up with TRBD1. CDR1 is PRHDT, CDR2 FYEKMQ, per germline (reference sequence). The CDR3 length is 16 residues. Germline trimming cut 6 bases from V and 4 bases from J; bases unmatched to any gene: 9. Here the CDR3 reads CASRGGDRGLGTEAFF. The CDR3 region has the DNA TGTGCCAGCAGGGGGGGGGACAGGGGGCTTGGCACTGAAGCTTTCTTT.

The DNA of the CDR3 is TGCGCCAGCAAGGGGACTAGTTCCGGGGAGCTGTTTTTT. Translating gives CASKGTSSGELFF. This sequence joins TRBV10-2 and TRBJ2-2, with 8 bases identical to TRBD2. Germline loops: CDR1 WSHSY, CDR2 SAAADI. The trim removed 7 bases at V and 6 bases at J, leaving 4 bases unmatched. This CDR3 is built from 13 residues.

This chain's CDR3 is CARGLAGGLHEQFF. The CDR3 DNA follows: TGTGCCAGGGGACTAGCGGGAGGTCTCCATGAGCAGTTCTTC. The chain employs TRBV2 and TRBJ2-1, with TRBD2 identical over 15 bases. CDR3 length: 14 amino acids. Germline values: CDR1 SNHLY, CDR2 FYNNEI. The ends lost 9 bases at V and 8 bases at J; junction bases unmatched: 5.

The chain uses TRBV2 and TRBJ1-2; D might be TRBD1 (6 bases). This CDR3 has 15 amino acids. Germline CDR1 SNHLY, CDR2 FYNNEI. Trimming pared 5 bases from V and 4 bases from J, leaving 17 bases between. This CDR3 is CASSHQTGTFYGYTF. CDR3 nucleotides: TGTGCCAGCAGTCATCAAACAGGGACGTTCTATGGCTACACCTTC.

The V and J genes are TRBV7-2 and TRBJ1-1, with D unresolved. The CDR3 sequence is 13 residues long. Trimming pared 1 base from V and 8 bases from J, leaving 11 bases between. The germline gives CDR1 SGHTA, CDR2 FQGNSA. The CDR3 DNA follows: TGTGCCAGCAGCTTAGTAGTTTTCGGGGAAGCTTTCTTT. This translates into CASSLVVFGEAFF.

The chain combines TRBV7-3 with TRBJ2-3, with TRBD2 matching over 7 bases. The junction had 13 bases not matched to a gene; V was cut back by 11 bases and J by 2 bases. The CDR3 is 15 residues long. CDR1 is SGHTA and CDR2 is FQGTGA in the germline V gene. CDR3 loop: CALPSGETYTDTQYF. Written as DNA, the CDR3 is TGTGCCCTCCCGAGCGGGGAGACCTACACAGATACGCAGTATTTT.

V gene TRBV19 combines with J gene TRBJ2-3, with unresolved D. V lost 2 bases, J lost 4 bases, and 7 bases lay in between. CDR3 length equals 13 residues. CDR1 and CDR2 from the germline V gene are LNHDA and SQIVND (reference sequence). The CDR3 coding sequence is TGTGCCAGTAGTATATTAGCTTCAGATACGCAGTATTTT. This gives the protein CASSILASDTQYF.

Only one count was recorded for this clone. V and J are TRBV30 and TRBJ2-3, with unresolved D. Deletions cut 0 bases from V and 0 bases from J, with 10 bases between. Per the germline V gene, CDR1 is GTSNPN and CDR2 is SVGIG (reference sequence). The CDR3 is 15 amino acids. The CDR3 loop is CAWSVAGRSTDTQYF. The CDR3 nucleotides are TGTGCCTGGAGTGTAGCAGGCCGAAGCACAGATACGCAGTATTTT.

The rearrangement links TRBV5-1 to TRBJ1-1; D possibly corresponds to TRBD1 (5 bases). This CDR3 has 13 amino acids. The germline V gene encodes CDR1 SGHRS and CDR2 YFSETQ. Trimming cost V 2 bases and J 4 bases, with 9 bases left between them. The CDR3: CASSFSGITEAFF. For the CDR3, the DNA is TGCGCCAGCAGCTTCTCAGGGATCACTGAAGCTTTCTTT.

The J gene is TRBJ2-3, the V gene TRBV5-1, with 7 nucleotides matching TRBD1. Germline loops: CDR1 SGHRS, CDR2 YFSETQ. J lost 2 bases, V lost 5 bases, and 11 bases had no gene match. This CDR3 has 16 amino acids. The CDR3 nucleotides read TGCGCCAGCAGTTCGACAGGGTCCCCACCCACAGATACGCAGTATTTT. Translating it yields CASSSTGSPPTDTQYF.

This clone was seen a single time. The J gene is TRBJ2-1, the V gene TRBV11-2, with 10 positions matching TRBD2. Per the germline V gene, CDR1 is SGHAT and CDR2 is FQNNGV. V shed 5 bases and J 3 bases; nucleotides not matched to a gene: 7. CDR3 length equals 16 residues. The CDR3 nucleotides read TGTGCCAGCAGCCTTCAAGCGGGAGGGCTCTACAATGAGCAGTTCTTC. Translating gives CASSLQAGGLYNEQFF.

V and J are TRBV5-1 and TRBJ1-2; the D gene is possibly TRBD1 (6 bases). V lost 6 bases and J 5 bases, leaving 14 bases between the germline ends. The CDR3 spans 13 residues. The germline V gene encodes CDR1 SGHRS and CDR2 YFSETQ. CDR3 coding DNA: TGCGCCAGCAATGCAGGGGTAAATTATGGCTACACCTTC. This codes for CASNAGVNYGYTF.

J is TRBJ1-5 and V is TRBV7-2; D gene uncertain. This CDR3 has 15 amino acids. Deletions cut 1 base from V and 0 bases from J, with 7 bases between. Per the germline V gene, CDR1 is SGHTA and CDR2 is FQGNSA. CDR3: CASSLEQNSNQPQHF. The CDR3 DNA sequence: TGTGCCAGCAGCTTAGAACAGAATAGCAATCAGCCCCAGCATTTT.

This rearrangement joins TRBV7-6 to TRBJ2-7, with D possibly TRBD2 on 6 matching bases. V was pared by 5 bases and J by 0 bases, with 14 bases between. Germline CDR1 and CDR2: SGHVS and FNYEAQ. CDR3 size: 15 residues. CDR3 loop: CASSTFSGLSYEQYF. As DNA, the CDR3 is TGTGCCAGCAGCACTTTCTCGGGACTCTCCTACGAGCAGTACTTC.

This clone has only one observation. The CDR3 sequence: CSVDTGNTEAFF. The CDR3 DNA reads as TGCAGCGTTGACACAGGGAACACTGAAGCTTTCTTT. This chain connects TRBV29-1 to TRBJ1-1; TRBD1 might be the D (5 bases). This CDR3 is built from 12 residues. CDR1 is SQVTM, CDR2 ANQGSEA, per germline. The V gene lost 3 bases and the J gene lost 1 base, with 6 bases spanning the gap.

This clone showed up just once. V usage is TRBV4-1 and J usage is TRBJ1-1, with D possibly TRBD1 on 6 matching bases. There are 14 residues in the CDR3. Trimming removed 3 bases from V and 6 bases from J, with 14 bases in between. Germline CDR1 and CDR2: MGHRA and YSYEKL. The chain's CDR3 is CASSQVRGGAEAFF. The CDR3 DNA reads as TGCGCCAGCAGCCAGGTTAGGGGGGGAGCTGAAGCTTTCTTT.

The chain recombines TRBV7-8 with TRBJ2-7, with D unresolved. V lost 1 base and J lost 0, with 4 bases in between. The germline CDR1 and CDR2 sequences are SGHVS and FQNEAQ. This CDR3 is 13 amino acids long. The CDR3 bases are TGTGCCAGCAGCTTAGGACTCTCCTACGAGCAGTACTTC. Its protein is CASSLGLSYEQYF.

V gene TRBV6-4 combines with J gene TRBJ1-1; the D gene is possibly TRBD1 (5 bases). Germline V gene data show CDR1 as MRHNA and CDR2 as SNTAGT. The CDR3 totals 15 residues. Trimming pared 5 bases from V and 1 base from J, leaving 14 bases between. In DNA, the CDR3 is TGTGCCAGCAGTCCATTCGACAGCCAGAACACTGAAGCTTTCTTT. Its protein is CASSPFDSQNTEAFF.

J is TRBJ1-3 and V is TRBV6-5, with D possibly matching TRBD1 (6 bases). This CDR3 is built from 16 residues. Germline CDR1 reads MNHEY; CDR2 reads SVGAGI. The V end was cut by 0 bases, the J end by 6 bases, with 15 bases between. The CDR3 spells CASSYSPDRIANTIYF. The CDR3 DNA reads TGTGCCAGCAGTTACTCCCCGGACAGAATCGCAAACACCATATATTTT.

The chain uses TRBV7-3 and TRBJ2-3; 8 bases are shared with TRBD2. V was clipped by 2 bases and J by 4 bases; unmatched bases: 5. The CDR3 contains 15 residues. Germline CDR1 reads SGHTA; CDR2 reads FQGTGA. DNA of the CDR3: TGTGCCAGCAGCTTAGCGGGAGGATCTGCAGATACGCAGTATTTT. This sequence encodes CASSLAGGSADTQYF.